The 4 T cell receptor beta chains listed next were all sequenced from one sample in a study of lymphopenia after photon versus proton radiotherapy. TCRdb's table, derived via immunoSEQ multiplex PCR, lists solely in-frame clones and lacks some. The profile shows 30,000 or so clones, approximately 90% of them singletons. Sequencing was performed on peripheral blood, taken from a patient treated with proton-based radiotherapy. These receptor sequences come from an older woman with cholangiocarcinoma. Some clones in this sample may be carry-over from other donors' samples.

V is TRBV7-6 and J is TRBJ1-4; D is possibly TRBD1 (5 bases). The V end lost 5 bases, the J end lost 10 bases, and 11 bases lay between the germline ends. This CDR3 spans 12 amino acids. CDR1 and CDR2 (germline): SGHVS, FNYEAQ. CDR3 coding DNA: TGTGCCAGCAGCGGTAGGGGTGGAAAACTGTTTTTT. Its translation: CASSGRGGKLFF. Looking up the rest from reference TRBV7-6 and TRBJ1-4 gives the full variable domain: GAGVSQSPRYKVTKRGQDVALRCDPISGHVSLYWYRQALGQGPEFLTYFNYEAQQDKSGLPNDRFSAERPEGSISTLTIQRTEQRDSAMYRCASSGRGGKLFFGSGTQLSVL.

The rearrangement uses TRBV11-2 and TRBJ2-7; D remains ambiguous. CDR3 length equals 12 residues. Trimming took off 4 bases at V and 0 bases at J, with 4 bases between the two ends. Germline lookup yields CDR1 SGHAT and CDR2 FQNNGV. CDR3 amino acids: CASSSVSYEQYF. CDR3 bases: TGTGCCAGCAGCTCTGTCTCCTACGAGCAGTACTTC.

The chain combines TRBV9 with TRBJ1-2; a possible D gene is TRBD1 (5 bases). CDR3 size: 11 residues. With 7 bases removed from V and 5 bases from J, the gap between germline ends came to 9 bases. Germline CDR1 and CDR2: SGDLS and YYNGEE. CDR3 sequence (DNA): TGTGCCAGCCCGGGGGAGTATGGCTACACCTTC. Translation gives CASPGEYGYTF.

This clone occurred once. This chain links TRBV27 with TRBJ1-5, with a possible D match to TRBD1 (5 bases). In germline, CDR1 is MNHEY, CDR2 SMNVEV (reference sequence). This CDR3 is built from 14 residues. Trimming removed 4 bases from V and 5 bases from J, with 12 bases in between. The CDR3 protein is CASSSGLRDQPQHF. CDR3 coding DNA: TGTGCCAGCAGTTCGGGACTCCGGGATCAGCCCCAGCATTTT.